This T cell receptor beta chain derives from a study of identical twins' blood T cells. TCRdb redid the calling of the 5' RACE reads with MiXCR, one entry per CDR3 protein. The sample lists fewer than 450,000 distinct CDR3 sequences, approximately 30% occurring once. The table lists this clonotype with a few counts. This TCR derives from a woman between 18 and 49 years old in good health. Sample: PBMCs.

In DNA, the CDR3 is TGTGCCAGCAGTGAAGGCGGTTCAGGGGGTTCACCCCTCCACTTT. Translation: CASSEGGSGGSPLHF. V gene TRBV25-1 combines with J gene TRBJ1-6; TRBD1 matches 7 bases. V was pared by 2 bases and J by 9 bases, with 7 bases of the junction left unmatched. CDR3 length: 15 amino acids. The germline V gene has CDR1 MGHDK and CDR2 SYGVNS.